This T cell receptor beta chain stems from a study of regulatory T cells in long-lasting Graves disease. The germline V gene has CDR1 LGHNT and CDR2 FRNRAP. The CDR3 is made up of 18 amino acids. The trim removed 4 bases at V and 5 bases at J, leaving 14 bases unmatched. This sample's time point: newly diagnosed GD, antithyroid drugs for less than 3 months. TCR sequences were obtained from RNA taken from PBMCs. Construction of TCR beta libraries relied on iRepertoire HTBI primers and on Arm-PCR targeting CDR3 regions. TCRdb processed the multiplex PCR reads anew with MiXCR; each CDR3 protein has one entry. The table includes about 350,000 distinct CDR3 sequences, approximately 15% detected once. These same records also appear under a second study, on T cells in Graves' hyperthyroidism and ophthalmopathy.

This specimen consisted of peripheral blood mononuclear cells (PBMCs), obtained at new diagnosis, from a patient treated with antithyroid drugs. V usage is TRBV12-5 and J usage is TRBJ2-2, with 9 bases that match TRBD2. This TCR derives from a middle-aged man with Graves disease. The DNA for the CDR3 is TGTGCTAGTGGTTGGAATAGAGCGGGGGGAAAGAGAACCGGGGAGCTGTTTTTT. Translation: CASGWNRAGGKRTGELFF.